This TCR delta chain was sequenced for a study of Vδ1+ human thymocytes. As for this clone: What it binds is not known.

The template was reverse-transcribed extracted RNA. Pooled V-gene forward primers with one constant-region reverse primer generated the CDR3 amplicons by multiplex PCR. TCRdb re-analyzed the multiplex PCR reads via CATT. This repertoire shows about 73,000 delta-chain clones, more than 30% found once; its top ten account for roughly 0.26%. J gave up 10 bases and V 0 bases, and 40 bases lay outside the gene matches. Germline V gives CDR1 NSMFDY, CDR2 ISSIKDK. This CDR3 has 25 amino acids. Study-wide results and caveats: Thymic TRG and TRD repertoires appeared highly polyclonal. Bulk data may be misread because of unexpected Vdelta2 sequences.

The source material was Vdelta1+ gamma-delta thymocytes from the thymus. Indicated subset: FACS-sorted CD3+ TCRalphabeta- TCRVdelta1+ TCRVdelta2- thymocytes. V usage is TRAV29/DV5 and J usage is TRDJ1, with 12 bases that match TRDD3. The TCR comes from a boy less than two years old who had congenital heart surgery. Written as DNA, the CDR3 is TGTGCAGCAAGCGCGCAAACTCCCCTGGGGGATACGAAAACGAACCTAGTTACCGAAGAGGCGGGACTCATCTTT. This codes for CAASAQTPLGDTKTNLVTEEAGLIF.